This T cell receptor beta chain was captured by sequencing in a study of blood T cell repertoires in COVID-19. Across the study: Samples representing acute and convalescent COVID-19 were sourced from the United States, Italy and Spain. From T cells, B-cell-depleted T cells, or PBMCs came the material, which was cDNA or gDNA.

Original data processing: Estimated nucleated cell counts came from reference gene primer amplification. Profiled with immunoSEQ multiplex PCR; TCRdb holds only in-frame clones, not every one. That table gives V, J and clone size, and the DNA gave D and trimming. The sample contains fewer than 65,000 clones, around 84% of which appear only once. This clone was seen more than once but under ten times. The CDR3 is 16 residues long. V gave up 5 bases and J gave up 6 bases, with 20 bases separating them. Germline CDR1 reads SGHVS; CDR2 reads FQNEAQ. The source of this sequence is a human donor in a cohort sampled during active COVID-19. Sequencing input: peripheral blood. The chain uses TRBV7-8 and TRBJ1-5, with D tentatively TRBD1 (5 bases). The CDR3 sequence is CASSQPGQGSGQPQHF. As DNA, the CDR3 is TGTGCCAGCAGCCAACCTGGTCAGGGTTCGGGTCAGCCCCAGCATTTT.